This passage covers 22 T cell receptor beta chains from one sample sequenced in a study of vaccination and CD4 T cells after COVID-19. Sequenced with the Oncomine TCR Beta short-read assay was DNA taken from cultured CD4+ T cells. TCRdb reprocessed the PCR reads with MiXCR, giving one entry per CDR3 protein. The data show about 20,000 distinct CDR3 sequences, with just under 50% seen just once and 4.9% held by the top ten. Documented treatment: roughly 11-day PBMC culture with coronavirus spike peptide pools or control peptides (ViraFEST assay). These TCRs are of unknown antigen specificity. Sequencing used CD4+ T cells from blood, cultured in vitro, obtained before SARS-CoV-2 vaccination. The receptors here all came from a human donor who had recovered from COVID-19.

The CDR3 protein is CASSLAGVHNEVQYF. The CDR3, as DNA: TGTGCCAGCAGCTTAGCAGGGGTCCACAATGAGGTCCAGTACTTC. The chain combines TRBV7-2 with TRBJ2-5, with D perhaps matching TRBD1 (5 bases). CDR1 and CDR2 from the germline V gene are SGHTA and FQGNSA. The V and J ends lost 0 bases and 10 bases respectively, with 18 bases between them. The CDR3 length is 15 residues.

The chain links TRBV19 to TRBJ1-5; D might be TRBD1 (6 bases). CDR3 size: 13 residues. CDR1 is LNHDA and CDR2 is SQIVND in the germline V gene (reference sequence). V was shortened by 4 bases and J by 4 bases, with 8 bases between the two germline ends. For the CDR3, the DNA is TGTGCCAGTAGTAAGGGGGGTAATCAGCCCCAGCATTTT. This sequence encodes CASSKGGNQPQHF.

The rearrangement joins TRBV25-1 to TRBJ1-1; TRBD1 is a possible D gene (5 bases). The CDR3 loop spans 14 amino acids. The V and J ends lost 2 bases and 5 bases respectively, with 12 bases between them. The germline V gene encodes CDR1 MGHDK and CDR2 SYGVNS. The CDR3 reads CASSERSGGTEAFF. The CDR3 coding sequence is TGTGCCAGCAGTGAACGCTCCGGGGGAACTGAAGCTTTCTTT.

The table lists this clonotype with a few counts. CDR3 sequence reads: CASSVRDGAYEQYF. In DNA form, the CDR3 reads TGTGCCAGCAGTGTTCGGGACGGAGCCTACGAGCAGTACTTC. The V gene is TRBV6-1, the J gene TRBJ2-7; D is perhaps TRBD1 or TRBD2 (5 bases each). CDR1 MNHNS and CDR2 SASEGT come from the germline V gene. The CDR3 runs 14 residues. Between the trimmed V and J ends, which lost 4 bases and 2 bases, there was a span of 12 bases.

CDR3 coding DNA: TGTGCCAGCAAATTGGAGGTCGGGAACACTGAAGCTTTCTTT. Translation gives CASKLEVGNTEAFF. V usage is TRBV7-2 and J usage is TRBJ1-1; no reliable D call. CDR3 length equals 14 residues. V gave up 7 bases and J gave up 1 base, with 13 bases separating them. The V gene's germline CDR1 is SGHTA and CDR2 FQGNSA.

This clonotype was recorded a few times. V and J are TRBV19 and TRBJ1-1; the D is unclear. The CDR3 length is 11 residues. V lost 5 bases and J 6 bases, leaving 7 bases between the germline ends. Germline values: CDR1 LNHDA, CDR2 SQIVND (reference sequence). CDR3 in amino acids: CASSRLSEAFF. Written as DNA, the CDR3 is TGTGCCAGTAGTCGCCTATCTGAAGCTTTCTTT. Full variable domain (missing parts from reference TRBV19 and TRBJ1-1): DGGITQSPKYLFRKEGQNVTLSCEQNLNHDAMYWYRQDPGQGLRLIYYSQIVNDFQKGDIAEGYSVSREKKESFPLTVTSAQKNPTAFYLCASSRLSEAFFGQGTRLTVV.

This clonotype came up a few times. The chain uses TRBV6-1 and TRBJ1-1; weak D call: TRBD1 (6 bases). Deletions cut 4 bases from V and 1 base from J, with 10 bases between. The CDR3 is made up of 14 amino acids. CDR1 is MNHNS, CDR2 SASEGT, per germline. CDR3 sequence: CASSGLTGNTEAFF. The CDR3 region has the DNA TGTGCCAGCAGTGGATTGACAGGGAACACTGAAGCTTTCTTT.

This clonotype was seen just once. This sequence joins TRBV6-1 and TRBJ1-1; the D is unclear. The CDR3 has 14 residues. Trimming stripped 6 bases from V and 7 bases from J, with 18 bases between. The germline V gene has CDR1 MNHNS and CDR2 SASEGT. This chain's CDR3 is CASSPRPGFGEAFF. CDR3 bases: TGTGCCAGCAGCCCCAGGCCTGGATTCGGTGAAGCTTTCTTT.

This clonotype has just a few counts. The chain joins TRBV20-1 to TRBJ1-2, with a possible D match to TRBD1 (6 bases). CDR1 DFQATT and CDR2 SNEGSKA come from the germline V gene (reference sequence). This CDR3 is built from 13 residues. Trimming shortened V by 6 bases and J by 5 bases, and 16 bases separated the two germline ends. CDR3 DNA: TGCAGTGCCCGTTCGGGGGCAGAGTATGGCTACACCTTC. It translates to CSARSGAEYGYTF.

This clonotype occurred once. The chain employs TRBV6-1 and TRBJ1-2; D uncertain. V dropped 2 bases and J dropped 8 bases, with 9 bases sitting between them. The CDR3 is 12 amino acids. Germline-derived CDR1 and CDR2 are MNHNS and SASEGT. CDR3 in DNA: TGTGCCAGCAGTGAATTTGGTGGAGGCTACACCTTC. Translating gives CASSEFGGGYTF.

The chain carries TRBV6-1 and TRBJ1-1; D is unclear. Trimming shortened V by 6 bases and J by 5 bases, and 16 bases separated the two germline ends. The CDR3 spans 14 residues. The germline gives CDR1 MNHNS, CDR2 SASEGT. The CDR3 coding sequence is TGTGCCAGCAGCCCCCGTGGGAGGGAGACTGAAGCTTTCTTT. It specifies CASSPRGRETEAFF.

This clonotype was observed once. The gene calls are TRBV6-1 and TRBJ1-5; D call uncertain. Germline V CDR1 and CDR2: MNHNS, SASEGT. The CDR3 has 13 amino acids. V gave up 5 bases and J gave up 5 bases, with 10 bases separating them. CDR3 sequence: CASSPQRDQPQHF. The CDR3 bases are TGTGCCAGCAGTCCACAGAGAGATCAGCCCCAGCATTTT.

This chain joins TRBV19 and TRBJ2-1; tentatively, D is TRBD1 (8 bases). Germline-derived CDR1 and CDR2 are LNHDA and SQIVND (reference sequence). This CDR3 contains 14 residues. Trimming took 8 bases from V and 6 from J, leaving 17 bases between them. As DNA, the CDR3 is TGTGCCAGTCGCACCACAGGGGGGGTCAATGAGCAGTTCTTC. As protein: CASRTTGGVNEQFF.

The chain uses TRBV5-1 and TRBJ2-5; D possibly matches TRBD1 or TRBD2 (5 bases each). Germline V gene lookup returns CDR1 SGHRS and CDR2 YFSETQ. Between the trimmed V and J ends, which lost 0 bases and 9 bases, there was a span of 15 bases. CDR3 length: 14 amino acids. The CDR3 is CASSLAIDSGAQYF. The CDR3 coding sequence is TGCGCCAGCAGCTTGGCCATCGACAGCGGAGCCCAGTACTTC.

In its sample, this clonotype was seen a few times. The genes are TRBV27 and TRBJ1-1, with 8 bases identical to TRBD1. Per germline, CDR1 MNHEY and CDR2 SMNVEV (reference sequence). CDR3 length: 14 residues. V trimming: 5 bases; J trimming: 2 bases; junction bases outside the gene matches: 4. CDR3: CASSLQGGNTEAFF. CDR3 DNA sequence: TGTGCCAGCAGTCTACAGGGGGGTAACACTGAAGCTTTCTTT.

The chain combines TRBV28 with TRBJ2-7, with 9 bases matching TRBD2. CDR3 length equals 14 residues. J lost 3 bases, V lost 6 bases, and 6 bases had no gene match. Germline loops: CDR1 MDHEN, CDR2 SYDVKM. The DNA for the CDR3 is TGTGCCAGCAGGGGTGGACTAGCGAACTACGAGCAGTACTTC. Translation gives CASRGGLANYEQYF. Full variable domain (rest looked up from reference TRBV28 and TRBJ2-7): DVKVTQSSRYLVKRTGEKVFLECVQDMDHENMFWYRQDPGLGLRLIYFSYDVKMKEKGDIPEGYSVSREKKERFSLILESASTNQTSMYLCASRGGLANYEQYFGPGTRLTVT.

The chain links TRBV3-1 to TRBJ1-5; D unclear. CDR1 is LGHDT and CDR2 is YNNKEL in the germline V gene (reference sequence). The CDR3 runs 15 residues. V lost 3 bases, J lost 4 bases, and 13 bases lay in between. The DNA of the CDR3 is TGTGCCAGCAGCCACGGAGGACGGGAGAATCAGCCCCAGCATTTT. Amino acid sequence: CASSHGGRENQPQHF.

The chain employs TRBV7-2 and TRBJ1-6; D ambiguous. Trimming cost V 3 bases and J 6 bases, with 6 bases left between them. Germline CDR1 reads SGHTA; CDR2 reads FQGNSA. CDR3 length equals 13 residues. Written as DNA, the CDR3 is TGTGCCAGCAGCTTCGCTCTTAATTCACCCCTCCACTTT. This gives the protein CASSFALNSPLHF.

V gene TRBV19 combines with J gene TRBJ2-2, with 7 bases matching TRBD1. Germline V gene lookup returns CDR1 LNHDA and CDR2 SQIVND (reference sequence). This CDR3 has 15 amino acids. V lost 4 bases, J lost 4 bases, and 6 bases stayed unmatched. The chain's CDR3 is CASSTTGIGTGELFF. The DNA of the CDR3 is TGTGCCAGTAGTACGACAGGGATAGGCACCGGGGAGCTGTTTTTT.

The table lists this clonotype with a count of one. The chain couples TRBV11-2 to TRBJ1-1; 7 positions match TRBD1. V dropped 5 bases and J dropped 11; count of bases not matched to a gene: 5. This CDR3 contains 11 residues. From germline, CDR1 is SGHAT and CDR2 FQNNGV. The CDR3 loop reads CASSQGGGAFF. As DNA, the CDR3 is TGTGCCAGCAGCCAGGGGGGAGGGGCTTTCTTT.

This clonotype has more than one count but fewer than ten. V and J are TRBV6-1 and TRBJ2-1; the match to TRBD1 covers 7 bases. Judging by the DNA end, TRBJ2-7 fits better; the J call may be wrong. Germline CDR1 is MNHNS and CDR2 is SASEGT. This CDR3 has 12 residues. The CDR3 protein is CATGTEVYEQYF. The CDR3, as DNA: TGTGCCACCGGGACAGAAGTCTACGAGCAGTACTTC.

This clonotype was detected only a few times. The chain joins TRBV20-1 to TRBJ2-7, with TRBD1 identical over 9 bases. The CDR3 sequence is 16 residues long. CDR1 and CDR2 from the germline V gene are DFQATT and SNEGSKA (reference sequence). J gave up 5 bases and V 6 bases, and 17 bases lay outside the gene matches. The CDR3 is CSATPYRGRGKNEQYF. The CDR3 region has the DNA TGCAGTGCCACCCCCTACAGGGGGCGCGGAAAAAACGAGCAGTACTTC.